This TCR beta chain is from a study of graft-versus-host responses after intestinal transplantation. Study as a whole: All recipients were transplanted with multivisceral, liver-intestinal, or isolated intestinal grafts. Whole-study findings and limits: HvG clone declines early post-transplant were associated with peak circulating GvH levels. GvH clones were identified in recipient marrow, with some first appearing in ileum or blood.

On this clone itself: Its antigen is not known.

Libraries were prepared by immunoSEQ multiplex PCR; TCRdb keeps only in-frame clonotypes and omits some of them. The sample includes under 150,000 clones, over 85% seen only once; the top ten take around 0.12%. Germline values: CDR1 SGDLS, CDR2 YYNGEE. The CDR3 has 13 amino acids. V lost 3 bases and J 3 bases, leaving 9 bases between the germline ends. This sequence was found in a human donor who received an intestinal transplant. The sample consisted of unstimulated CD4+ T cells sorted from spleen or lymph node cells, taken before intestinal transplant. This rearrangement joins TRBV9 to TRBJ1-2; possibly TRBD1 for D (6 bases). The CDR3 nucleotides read TGTGCCAGCAGCGCACAGGGTTACTATGGCTACACCTTC. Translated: CASSAQGYYGYTF.